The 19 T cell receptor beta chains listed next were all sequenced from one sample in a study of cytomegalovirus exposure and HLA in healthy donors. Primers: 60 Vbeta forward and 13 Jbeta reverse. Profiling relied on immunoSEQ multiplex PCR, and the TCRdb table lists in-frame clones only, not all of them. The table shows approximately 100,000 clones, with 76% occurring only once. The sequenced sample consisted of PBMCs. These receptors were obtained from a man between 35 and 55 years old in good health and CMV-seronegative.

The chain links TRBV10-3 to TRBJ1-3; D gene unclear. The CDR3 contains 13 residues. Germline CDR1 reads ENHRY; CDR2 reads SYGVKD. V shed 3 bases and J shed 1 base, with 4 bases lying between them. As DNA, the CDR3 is TGTGCCATCAGTGACCAGTCTGGAAACACCATATATTTT. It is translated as CAISDQSGNTIYF.

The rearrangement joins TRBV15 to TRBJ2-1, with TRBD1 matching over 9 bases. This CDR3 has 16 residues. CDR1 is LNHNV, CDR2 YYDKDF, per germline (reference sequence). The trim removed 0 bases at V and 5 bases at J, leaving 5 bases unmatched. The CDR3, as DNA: TGTGCCACCAGCAGAGATTCCGGGACAGGGAACAATGAGCAGTTCTTC. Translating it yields CATSRDSGTGNNEQFF. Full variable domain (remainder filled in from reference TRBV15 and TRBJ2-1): DAMVIQNPRYQVTQFGKPVTLSCSQTLNHNVMYWYQQKSSQAPKLLFHYYDKDFNNEADTPDNFQSRRPNTSFCFLDIRSPGLGDTAMYLCATSRDSGTGNNEQFFGPGTRLTVL.

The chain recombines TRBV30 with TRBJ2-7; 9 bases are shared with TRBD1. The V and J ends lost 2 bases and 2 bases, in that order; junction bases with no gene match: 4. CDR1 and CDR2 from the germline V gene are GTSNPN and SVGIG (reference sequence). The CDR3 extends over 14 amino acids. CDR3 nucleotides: TGTGCCTGGAGTACCGGGACAGGGACCTACGAGCAGTACTTC. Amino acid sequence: CAWSTGTGTYEQYF.

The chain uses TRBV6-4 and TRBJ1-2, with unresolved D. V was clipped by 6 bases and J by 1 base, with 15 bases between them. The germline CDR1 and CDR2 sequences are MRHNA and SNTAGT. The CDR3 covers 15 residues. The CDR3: CASRGRRTLNYGYTF. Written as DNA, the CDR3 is TGTGCCAGCAGGGGAAGACGGACTCTTAACTATGGCTACACCTTC.

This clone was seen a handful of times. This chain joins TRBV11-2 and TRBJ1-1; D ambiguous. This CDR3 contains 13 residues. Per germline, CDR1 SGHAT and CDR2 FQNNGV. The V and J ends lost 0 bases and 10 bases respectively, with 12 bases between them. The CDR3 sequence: CASSLEAAGVAFF. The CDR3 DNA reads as TGTGCCAGCAGCTTAGAGGCAGCGGGAGTAGCTTTCTTT.

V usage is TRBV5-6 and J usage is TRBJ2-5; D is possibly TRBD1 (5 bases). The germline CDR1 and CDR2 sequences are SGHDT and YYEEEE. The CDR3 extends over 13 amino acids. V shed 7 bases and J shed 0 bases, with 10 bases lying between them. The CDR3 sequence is CASRNRNQETQYF. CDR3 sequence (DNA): TGTGCCAGCCGGAACAGGAACCAAGAGACCCAGTACTTC.

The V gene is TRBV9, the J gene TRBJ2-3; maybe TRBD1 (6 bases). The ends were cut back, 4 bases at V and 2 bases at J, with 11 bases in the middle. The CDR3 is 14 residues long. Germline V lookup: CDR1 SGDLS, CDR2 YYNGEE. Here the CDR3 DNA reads TGTGCCAGCAGCAACCGGGACAACACAGATACGCAGTATTTT. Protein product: CASSNRDNTDTQYF.

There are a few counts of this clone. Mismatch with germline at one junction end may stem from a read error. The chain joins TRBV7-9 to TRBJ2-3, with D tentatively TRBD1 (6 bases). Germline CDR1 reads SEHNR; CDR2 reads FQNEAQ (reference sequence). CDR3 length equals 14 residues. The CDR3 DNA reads TGTTCCAGCAGCTATGGACAGTCCACAGATACGCAGTATTTT. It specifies CSSSYGQSTDTQYF.

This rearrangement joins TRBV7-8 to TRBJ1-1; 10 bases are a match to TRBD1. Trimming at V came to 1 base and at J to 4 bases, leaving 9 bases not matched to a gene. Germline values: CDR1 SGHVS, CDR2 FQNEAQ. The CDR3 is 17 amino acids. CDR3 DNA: TGTGCCAGCAGCTTAGTGACAGGGGGCTTAGGTGGCACTGAAGCTTTCTTT. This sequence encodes CASSLVTGGLGGTEAFF.

This CDR3 is CASSPSDSGGADTQYF. In nucleotides, the CDR3 is TGCGCCAGCAGCCCCTCAGATAGCGGGGGGGCAGATACGCAGTATTTT. The gene calls are TRBV5-1 and TRBJ2-3; 11 bases fit TRBD2. Trimming at V came to 4 bases and at J to 4 bases, leaving 8 bases not matched to a gene. The CDR3 has 16 residues. From germline, CDR1 is SGHRS and CDR2 YFSETQ.

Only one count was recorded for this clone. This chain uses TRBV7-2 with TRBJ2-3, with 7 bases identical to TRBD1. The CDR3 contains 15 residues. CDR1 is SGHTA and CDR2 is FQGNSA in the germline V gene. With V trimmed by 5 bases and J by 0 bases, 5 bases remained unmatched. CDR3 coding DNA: TGTGCCAGCAGCCCGGACAGGACTAGCACAGATACGCAGTATTTT. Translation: CASSPDRTSTDTQYF.

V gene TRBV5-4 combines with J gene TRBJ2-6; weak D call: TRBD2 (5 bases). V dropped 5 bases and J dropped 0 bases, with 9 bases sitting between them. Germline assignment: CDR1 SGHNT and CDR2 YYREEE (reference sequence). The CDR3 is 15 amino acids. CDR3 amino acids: CASRYGISGANVLTF. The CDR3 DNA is TGTGCCAGCAGATACGGGATCTCTGGGGCCAACGTCCTGACTTTC.

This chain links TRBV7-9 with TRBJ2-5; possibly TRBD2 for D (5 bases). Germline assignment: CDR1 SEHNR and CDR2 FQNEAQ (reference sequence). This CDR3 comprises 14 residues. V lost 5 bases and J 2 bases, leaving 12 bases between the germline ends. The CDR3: CASSPPRGQETQYF. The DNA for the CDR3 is TGTGCCAGCAGCCCCCCACGCGGGCAAGAGACCCAGTACTTC.

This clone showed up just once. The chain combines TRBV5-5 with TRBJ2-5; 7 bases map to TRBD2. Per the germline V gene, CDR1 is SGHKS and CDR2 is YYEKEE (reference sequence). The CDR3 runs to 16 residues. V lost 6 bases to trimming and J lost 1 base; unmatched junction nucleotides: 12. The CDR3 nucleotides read TGTGCCAGCACCCCCGGAGGAAGCGGGGTCCAAGAGACCCAGTACTTC. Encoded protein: CASTPGGSGVQETQYF.

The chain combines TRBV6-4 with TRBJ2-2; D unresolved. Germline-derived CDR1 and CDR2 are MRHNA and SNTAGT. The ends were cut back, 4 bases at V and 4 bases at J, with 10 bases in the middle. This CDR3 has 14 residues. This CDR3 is CASSAMTSTGELFF. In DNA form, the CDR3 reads TGTGCCAGCAGTGCTATGACAAGCACCGGGGAGCTGTTTTTT.

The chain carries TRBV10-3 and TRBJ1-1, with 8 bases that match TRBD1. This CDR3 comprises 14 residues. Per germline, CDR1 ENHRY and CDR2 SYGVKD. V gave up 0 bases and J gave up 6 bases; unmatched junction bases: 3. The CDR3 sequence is CAISESAGGPEAFF. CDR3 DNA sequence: TGTGCCATCAGTGAGTCGGCAGGGGGCCCTGAAGCTTTCTTT.

CDR3 loop: CASSVAGQIVTDTQYF. CDR3 bases: TGTGCCAGCAGCGTAGCTGGACAGATCGTAACAGATACGCAGTATTTT. The V call is TRBV9, the J call TRBJ2-3, with D perhaps matching TRBD1 (6 bases). The CDR3 is 16 residues long. Germline values: CDR1 SGDLS, CDR2 YYNGEE. Between the trimmed V and J ends, which lost 0 bases and 3 bases, there was a span of 14 bases.

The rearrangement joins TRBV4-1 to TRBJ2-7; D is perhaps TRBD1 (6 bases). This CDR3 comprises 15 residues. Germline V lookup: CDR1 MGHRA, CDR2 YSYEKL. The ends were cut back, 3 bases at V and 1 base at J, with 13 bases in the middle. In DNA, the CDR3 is TGCGCCAGCAGCCAGGGACACGGGCCTTCCTACGAGCAGTACTTC. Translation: CASSQGHGPSYEQYF.

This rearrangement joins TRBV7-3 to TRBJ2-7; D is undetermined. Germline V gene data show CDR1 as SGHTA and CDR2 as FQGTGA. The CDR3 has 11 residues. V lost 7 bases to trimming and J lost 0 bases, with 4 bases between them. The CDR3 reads CASTDSYEQYV. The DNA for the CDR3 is TGTGCCAGCACCGACTCCTACGAGCAGTACGTC.